Each of the 14 T cell receptor beta chains below was sequenced from the same sample in a study of PD-1 blockade in classical Hodgkin lymphoma. Relapse after autologous stem cell transplantation occurred in every patient, and brentuximab vedotin exposure varied. Using immunoSEQ multiplex PCR, the repertoire was profiled, and TCRdb retains in-frame clones only, with some absent. The table records 98,000 or so clones, around 89% of them present only once. Sequenced material: peripheral blood mononuclear cells (PBMCs), taken before the second cycle of nivolumab. The source of these receptors is a human donor with classical Hodgkin lymphoma.

The sample holds one count of this clone. This rearrangement joins TRBV6-1 to TRBJ2-7; D is unclear. Looked up from germline, CDR1 is MNHNS and CDR2 is SASEGT. Trimming removed 2 bases from V and 2 bases from J, with 4 bases in between. The CDR3 runs to 12 residues. In DNA form, the CDR3 reads TGTGCCAGCAGTGAACCCCCCTACGAGCAGTACTTC. Translated: CASSEPPYEQYF.

V gene TRBV13 combines with J gene TRBJ2-3, with a tentative D call TRBD2 (5 bases). The CDR3 has 14 amino acids. Trimming pared 1 base from V and 2 bases from J, leaving 7 bases between. Germline V gene sequence: CDR1 PRHDT, CDR2 FYEKMQ (reference sequence). The CDR3 loop is CASSLAGFTDTQYF. CDR3 in DNA: TGTGCCAGCAGCTTAGCGGGATTCACAGATACGCAGTATTTT. Supplemented by reference TRBV13 and TRBJ2-3, the full variable domain reads AAGVIQSPRHLIKEKRETATLKCYPIPRHDTVYWYQQGPGQDPQFLISFYEKMQSDKGSIPDRFSAQQFSDYHSELNMSSLELGDSALYFCASSLAGFTDTQYFGPGTRLTVL.

This clone was seen only a few times. CDR3: CASMTTFPFRPYEQYF. In DNA form, the CDR3 reads TGTGCCAGCATGACAACGTTTCCTTTCAGGCCCTACGAGCAGTACTTC. V gene TRBV5-6 combines with J gene TRBJ2-7, with D unclear. Per the germline V gene, CDR1 is SGHDT and CDR2 is YYEEEE. The CDR3 is 16 residues long. Trimming took 6 bases from V and 2 from J, leaving 21 bases between them.

The rearrangement links TRBV28 to TRBJ2-7; D unresolved. V was pared by 5 bases and J by 6 bases, with 8 bases between. This CDR3 region has 11 residues. Germline loops: CDR1 MDHEN, CDR2 SYDVKM. CDR3 sequence: CASSRLFEQYF. The CDR3, as DNA: TGTGCCAGCAGTCGCCTTTTCGAGCAGTACTTC.

Here the CDR3 reads CASSQDAGLNTGELFF. CDR3 sequence (DNA): TGCGCCAGCAGCCAAGATGCGGGACTGAACACCGGGGAGCTGTTTTTT. The rearrangement uses TRBV4-3 and TRBJ2-2, with D tentatively TRBD2 (6 bases). Trimming cost V 0 bases and J 1 base, with 9 bases left between them. From germline, CDR1 is LGHNA and CDR2 YSLEER. The CDR3 sequence is 16 residues long.

The gene calls are TRBV4-1 and TRBJ2-1; tentatively, D is TRBD1 (6 bases). This CDR3 comprises 16 residues. Trimming removed 3 bases from V and 4 bases from J, with 16 bases in between. CDR1 MGHRA and CDR2 YSYEKL come from the germline V gene. CDR3 nucleotides: TGCGCCAGCAGCCAGGATGAAGGACAGTCTTACAATGAGCAGTTCTTC. Encoded protein: CASSQDEGQSYNEQFF.

This clone has just a few counts. V gene TRBV30 combines with J gene TRBJ1-1, with D unclear. Germline-derived CDR1 and CDR2 are GTSNPN and SVGIG (reference sequence). Trimming stripped 1 base from V and 7 bases from J, with 4 bases between. This CDR3 has 10 residues. CDR3 sequence (DNA): TGTGCCTGGAGTGGATTTGAAGCTTTCTTT. Amino acids: CAWSGFEAFF.

This rearrangement joins TRBV6-6 to TRBJ2-7; D unresolved. Trimming removed 2 bases from V and 0 bases from J, with 8 bases in between. Germline-derived CDR1 and CDR2 are MNHNY and SVGAGI (reference sequence). The CDR3 runs to 14 residues. DNA of the CDR3: TGTGCCAGCAGTTACAGGCGGACCTCCTACGAGCAGTACTTC. This codes for CASSYRRTSYEQYF.

CDR3 loop: CASSAGGTATYEQYF. The CDR3 DNA sequence: TGTGCCAGCAGTGCGGGGGGGACAGCAACCTACGAGCAGTACTTC. The rearrangement joins TRBV6-1 to TRBJ2-7, with D tentatively TRBD2 (8 bases). In germline, CDR1 is MNHNS, CDR2 SASEGT. Trimming removed 4 bases at V and 2 bases at J, with 15 bases between. CDR3 size: 15 residues.

The V and J genes are TRBV29-1 and TRBJ2-7, with 11 bases identical to TRBD1. Germline V gene sequence: CDR1 SQVTM, CDR2 ANQGSEA. The CDR3 length is 13 residues. V trimming: 2 bases; J trimming: 5 bases; junction bases outside the gene matches: 2. CDR3 loop: CSVEWDRGDEQYF. The CDR3 coding sequence is TGCAGCGTTGAATGGGACAGGGGGGACGAGCAGTACTTC.

The chain couples TRBV28 to TRBJ2-5, with D possibly TRBD1 on 6 matching bases. Trimming took 7 bases from V and 5 from J, leaving 20 bases between them. The CDR3 sequence is 15 residues long. CDR1 is MDHEN and CDR2 is SYDVKM in the germline V gene. CDR3 residues: CASTPQGRLVETQYF. The CDR3 nucleotides are TGTGCCAGCACCCCTCAGGGGCGGCTGGTGGAGACCCAGTACTTC.

V is TRBV11-2 and J is TRBJ1-1; no clear D gene. The CDR3 covers 14 residues. The germline V gene has CDR1 SGHAT and CDR2 FQNNGV. Trimming removed 1 base at V and 0 bases at J, with 6 bases between. CDR3 protein: CASSLVGVNTEAFF. CDR3 bases: TGTGCCAGCAGCTTAGTTGGAGTGAACACTGAAGCTTTCTTT.

V and J are TRBV7-9 and TRBJ2-7, with unresolved D. Germline CDR1 SEHNR, CDR2 FQNEAQ (reference sequence). This CDR3 has 11 amino acids. The germline V and J ends were trimmed by 7 bases and 1 base, with 5 bases remaining between them. The CDR3 DNA follows: TGTGCCAGCACTTCTTCCTACGAGCAGTACTTC. Residues: CASTSSYEQYF.

The chain has TRBV2 and TRBJ2-7, with 9 bases fitting TRBD2. V gave up 6 bases and J gave up 5 bases; unmatched junction bases: 5. CDR3 length equals 13 residues. From germline, CDR1 is SNHLY and CDR2 FYNNEI. CDR3 sequence (DNA): TGTGCCAGCAGAGCCGGGACTAGCAACGAGCAGTACTTC. Amino acids: CASRAGTSNEQYF.